The source of this TCR beta chain is a study of early T cells in non-severe SARS-CoV-2 infection. Trimming shortened V by 0 bases and J by 2 bases, and 9 bases separated the two germline ends. Germline CDR1 and CDR2: MNHEY and SMNVEV (reference sequence). CDR3 length: 15 amino acids. As part of library construction, unique molecular identifiers were attached to individual cDNA molecules. TCRdb analysed the 5' RACE reads with MiXCR anew, one entry per CDR3 protein. The sample contains roughly 28,000 distinct CDR3 sequences, 5% to 7% of which appear only once. The rearrangement links TRBV27 to TRBJ2-3; D is ambiguous. The source of this sequence is an adult who was a healthcare worker with PCR-confirmed SARS-CoV-2 infection or an uninfected control (not recorded which). Specimen: whole blood. The CDR3 protein is CASSLSGRFTDTQYF. The CDR3 DNA sequence: TGTGCCAGCAGTTTATCGGGCAGGTTCACAGATACGCAGTATTTT.